Shown below are 5 T cell receptor beta chains from a single sample sequenced in a study of T cell repertoires in cytomegalovirus infection. Antigens of these TCRs are unknown. TCRdb re-analysed the reads in MiXCR, keeping a single row per CDR3 protein. The data show more than 65,000 distinct CDR3 sequences, 45% to 50% seen once. Sequenced here: CD8+ T cells from cultured PBMCs, sampled from culture after CMV antigen stimulation. The receptors here all came from a human donor in good health (CMV status not recorded). Some clones in this sample may be carry-over from other donors' samples.

The chain is built from TRBV15 and TRBJ2-1; a possible D gene is TRBD1 (7 bases). Germline assignment: CDR1 LNHNV and CDR2 YYDKDF (reference sequence). Trimming removed 1 base at V and 8 bases at J, with 27 bases between. The CDR3 totals 19 residues. CDR3 region: CATSRARRGQPFPTDEQFF. CDR3 bases: TGTGCCACCAGCAGAGCTAGGAGGGGACAGCCATTTCCTACCGATGAGCAGTTCTTC.

The chain employs TRBV27 and TRBJ1-5; D might be TRBD1 (5 bases). Germline loops: CDR1 MNHEY, CDR2 SMNVEV (reference sequence). Trimming took 5 bases from V and 7 from J, leaving 15 bases between them. The CDR3 runs to 14 residues. CDR3 amino acids: CASSSRERGQPQHF. Written as DNA, the CDR3 is TGTGCCAGCAGTAGCCGGGAGCGGGGGCAGCCCCAGCATTTT.

The J gene is TRBJ2-2, the V gene TRBV11-2, with a possible D match to TRBD2 (6 bases). V was trimmed by 6 bases and J by 6 bases, leaving 14 bases between them. This CDR3 has 14 residues. Germline-derived CDR1 and CDR2 are SGHAT and FQNNGV. CDR3 amino acids: CASSWDSSPGELFF. In DNA, the CDR3 is TGTGCCAGCAGTTGGGACTCCTCTCCCGGGGAGCTGTTTTTT.

There are a few counts of this clonotype. V is TRBV7-9 and J is TRBJ2-1, with a weak D call TRBD1 (6 bases). The CDR3 runs to 13 residues. The V and J ends lost 8 bases and 5 bases respectively, with 13 bases between them. Germline CDR1 SEHNR, CDR2 FQNEAQ (reference sequence). CDR3 sequence (DNA): TGTGCCAGCGGCAAGACAGGAAACAATGAGCAGTTCTTC. Protein: CASGKTGNNEQFF. The full variable domain, rest sourced from reference TRBV7-9 and TRBJ2-1, is DTGVSQNPRHKITKRGQNVTFRCDPISEHNRLYWYRQTLGQGPEFLTYFQNEAQLEKSRLLSDRFSAERPKGSFSTLEIQRTEQGDSAMYLCASGKTGNNEQFFGPGTRLTVL.

The chain has TRBV27 and TRBJ2-3; D uncertain. V gave up 0 bases and J gave up 6 bases, with 7 bases separating them. Germline CDR1 is MNHEY and CDR2 is SMNVEV (reference sequence). The CDR3 covers 13 residues. The CDR3 loop reads CASSLSYADTQYF. In DNA form, the CDR3 reads TGTGCCAGCAGTTTATCGTACGCTGATACGCAGTATTTT.